This TCR beta chain was sequenced during a study of T cells in Graves' hyperthyroidism and ophthalmopathy. Study observations and caveats: Stable hyperthyroidism and ophthalmopathy were separated using 13 V-J signatures.

Hyperthyroidism was newly diagnosed in patients aged 18 to 65 (duration under 2 months). Thyroid ultrasound and orbital computed tomography, with clinical symptoms and serum thyroxine and TRAb, informed diagnoses. V dropped 3 bases and J dropped 0; count of bases not matched to a gene: 5. Germline V gene lookup returns CDR1 ENHRY and CDR2 SYGVKD. This CDR3 region has 16 residues. The CDR3 regions of TCR beta were amplified from RNA transcripts. The HTBI primer set served for first-round RT-PCR of the TCR CDR3. TCRdb reanalysed the multiplex PCR reads using MiXCR and keeps one entry per CDR3 protein. The table has 500,000 to 600,000 distinct CDR3 sequences, 46% seen once; the top ten hold roughly 8.2%. Regarding this clonotype: Its antigen is unidentified. Without the conserved terminal phenylalanine or tryptophan, this CDR3 likely stems from a read error.

The specimen sequenced was peripheral blood or thyroid tissue (not recorded which). The J gene is TRBJ1-1, the V gene TRBV10-3; 9 nucleotides align to TRBD1. This receptor was taken from a woman between 18 and 29 years old with Graves' hyperthyroidism. This CDR3 reads CAISDPGTGMNTEAFS. The CDR3 nucleotides are TGTGCCATCAGTGACCCCGGGACAGGGATGAACACTGAAGCTTTCTCT.